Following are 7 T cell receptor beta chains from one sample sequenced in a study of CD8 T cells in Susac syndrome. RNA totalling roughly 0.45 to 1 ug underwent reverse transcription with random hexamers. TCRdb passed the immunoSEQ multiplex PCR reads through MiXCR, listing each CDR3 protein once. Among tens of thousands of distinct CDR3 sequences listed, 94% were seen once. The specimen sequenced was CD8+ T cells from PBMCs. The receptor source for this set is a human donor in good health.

The CDR3 region has the DNA TGTGCCAGCAGCCCGGAAGGGGACGGGCCTCAAGAGACCCAGTACTTC. Translation gives CASSPEGDGPQETQYF. The gene calls are TRBV3-1 and TRBJ2-5; D tentatively reads TRBD1 or TRBD2 (5 bases each). Germline V lookup: CDR1 LGHDT, CDR2 YNNKEL (reference sequence). Between the trimmed V and J ends, which lost 4 bases and 2 bases, there was a span of 17 bases. The CDR3 runs to 16 residues.

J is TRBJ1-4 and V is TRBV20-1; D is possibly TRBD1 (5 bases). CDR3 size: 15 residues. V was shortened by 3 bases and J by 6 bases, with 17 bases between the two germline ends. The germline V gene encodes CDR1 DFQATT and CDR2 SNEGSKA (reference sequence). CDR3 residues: CSASWIRETHEKLFF. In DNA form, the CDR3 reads TGCAGTGCTAGTTGGATCAGGGAAACCCATGAAAAACTGTTTTTT.

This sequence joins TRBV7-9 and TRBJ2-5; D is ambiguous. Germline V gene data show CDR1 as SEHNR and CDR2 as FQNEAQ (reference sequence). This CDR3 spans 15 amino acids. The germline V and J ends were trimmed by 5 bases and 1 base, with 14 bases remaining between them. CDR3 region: CASSPLRIPQETQYF. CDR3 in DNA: TGTGCCAGCAGCCCCCTAAGGATCCCCCAAGAGACCCAGTACTTC.

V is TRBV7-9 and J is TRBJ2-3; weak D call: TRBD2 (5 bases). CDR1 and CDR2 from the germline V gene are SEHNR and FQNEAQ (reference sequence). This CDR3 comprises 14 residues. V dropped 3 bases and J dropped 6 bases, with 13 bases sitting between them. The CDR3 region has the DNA TGTGCCAGCAGCTTCGGGATCGGATGGGATACGCAGTATTTT. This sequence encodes CASSFGIGWDTQYF.

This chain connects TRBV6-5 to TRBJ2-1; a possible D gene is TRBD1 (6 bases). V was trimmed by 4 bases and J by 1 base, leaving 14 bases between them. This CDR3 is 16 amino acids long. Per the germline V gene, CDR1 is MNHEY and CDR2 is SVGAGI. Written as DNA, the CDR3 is TGTGCCAGCAGTTCTCCGACAGGCTCTTCCTACAATGAGCAGTTCTTC. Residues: CASSSPTGSSYNEQFF.

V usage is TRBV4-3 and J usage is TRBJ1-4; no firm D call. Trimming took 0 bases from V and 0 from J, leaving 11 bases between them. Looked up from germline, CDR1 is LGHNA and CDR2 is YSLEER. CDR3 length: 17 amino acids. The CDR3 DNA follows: TGCGCCAGCAGCCAAGATCTAGTCGGAGCAACTAATGAAAAACTGTTTTTT. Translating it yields CASSQDLVGATNEKLFF.

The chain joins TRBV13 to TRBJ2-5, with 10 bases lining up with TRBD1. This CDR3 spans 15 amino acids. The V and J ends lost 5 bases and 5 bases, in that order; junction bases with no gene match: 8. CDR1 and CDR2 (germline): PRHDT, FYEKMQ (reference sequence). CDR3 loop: CASSSRDRGLETQYF. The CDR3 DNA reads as TGTGCCAGCAGCAGCCGGGACAGGGGTTTGGAGACCCAGTACTTC.